The T cell receptor beta chain under discussion was sequenced for a study of T cell responses to AZD1222 COVID-19 vaccine. General study results and limits: Clonal diversity may have been underestimated in mostly white British donors. Baseline antibody screening turned up just a handful of seropositive AZD1222 recipients.

Trimming removed 6 bases at V and 3 bases at J, with 11 bases between. CDR3 size: 13 residues. CDR1 and CDR2 from the germline V gene are LGHDT and YNNKEL (reference sequence). TCRdb keeps only in-frame clones here, not all; method: immunoSEQ multiplex PCR. The repertoire holds about 170,000 clones, 70% to 90% seen once, with about 1% in the top ten. Comments on this clone: Its antigen is still unknown.

The clonotype was recovered from an adult who received the AZD1222 COVID-19 vaccine. The sequenced sample was peripheral blood, obtained 28 days after the second AZD1222 dose. V is TRBV3-1 (or the pseudogene TRBV3-2) and J is TRBJ1-2; no clear D gene. The CDR3 DNA sequence: TGTGCCAGCAGTCCCGACGGATACTATGGCTACACCTTC. Translated, it gives CASSPDGYYGYTF.